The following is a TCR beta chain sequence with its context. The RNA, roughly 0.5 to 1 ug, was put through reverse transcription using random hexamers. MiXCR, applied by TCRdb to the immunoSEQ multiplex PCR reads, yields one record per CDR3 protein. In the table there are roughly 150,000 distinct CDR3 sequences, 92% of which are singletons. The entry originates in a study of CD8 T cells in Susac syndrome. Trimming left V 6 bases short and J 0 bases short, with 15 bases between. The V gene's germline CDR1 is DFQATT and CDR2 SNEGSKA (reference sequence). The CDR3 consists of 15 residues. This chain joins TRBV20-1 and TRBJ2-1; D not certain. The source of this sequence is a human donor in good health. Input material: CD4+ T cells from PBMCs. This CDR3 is CSAAILKSSYNEQFF. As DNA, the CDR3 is TGCAGTGCCGCTATACTTAAGAGCTCCTACAATGAGCAGTTCTTC.